Listed below are T cell receptor beta chains from one sample, sequenced in a study of blood T cell repertoires in COVID-19. TCRdb's table, derived via immunoSEQ multiplex PCR, lists solely in-frame clones and lacks some. This sample yields about 89,000 clones, of which roughly 96% are seen a single time; around 4.7% belongs to the top ten. The sequenced material came from peripheral blood. Source of these receptors: a human donor with active COVID-19. The donor label of this sample is uncertain. Both conserved end residues are part of each CDR3. The order of the fields is clone size, J gene, D gene, V gene, CDR3 DNA, CDR3 protein. The D gene is left open where the match is weak. Some rows have no size entry. The others give once, few or many, or a class for an expanded clone.

>once|TRBJ2-1|.|TRBV9
TGTGCCAGCAGCCCCTGGGGAGGCCACCCGGGTGAGCAGTTCTTC
CASSPWGGHPGEQFF
>.|TRBJ2-4|.|TRBV3-1/TRBV3-2
TGTGCCAGCAGCCAATTAGTTTGGAAAAACATTCAGTACTTC
CASSQLVWKNIQYF
>.|TRBJ1-2|.|TRBV29-1
TGCAGCGCCCCTTCAGGGAACAACTATGGCTACACCTTC
CSAPSGNNYGYTF
>.|TRBJ1-1|.|TRBV6-1
TGTGCCAGCAGTGAAACAGGGATGAACACTGAAGCTTTCTTT
CASSETGMNTEAFF
>.|TRBJ1-2|.|TRBV28
TGTGCCATCCAGATGGACAGAAACTATGGCTACACCTTC
CAIQMDRNYGYTF
>once|TRBJ1-6|.|TRBV24-1
TGTGCCACCAGTGCTGGGGTAGGGGATTCACCCCTCCACTTT
CATSAGVGDSPLHF
>once|TRBJ2-7|TRBD1|TRBV15
TGTGCCACCAGCAGATCGGGACAGGGGTACGACGAGCAGTACTTC
CATSRSGQGYDEQYF
>.|TRBJ1-2|.|TRBV9
TGTGCCAGCAGCGTAGGACTCGATAACTATGGCTACACCTTC
CASSVGLDNYGYTF
>.|TRBJ1-1|TRBD1|TRBV5-1
TGCGCCAGCAGCTTGGGGGACAGAATGAACACTGAAGCTTTCTTT
CASSLGDRMNTEAFF
>.|TRBJ2-5|TRBD2|TRBV5-1
TGCGCCAGCAGTTACACGTCTTCCGGACTAGCGGGGGGCGGCGGGCGAGAGACCCAGTACTTC
CASSYTSSGLAGGGGRETQYF
>.|TRBJ1-2|.|TRBV27
TGTGCCAGCAGTTTAGGACGGGGCTATGGCTACACCTTC
CASSLGRGYGYTF
>.|TRBJ2-7|.|TRBV6-6
TGTGCCAGCAGTTACTCCTTAGCTCGCGAGCAGTACTTC
CASSYSLAREQYF
>.|TRBJ1-2|.|TRBV3-1/TRBV3-2
TGTGCCAGCAGCCACGGGGTTCTTTATGGCTACACCTTC
CASSHGVLYGYTF
>.|TRBJ2-5|.|TRBV10-2
TGCGCCAGCAGTGAAAACATAGGGGTAGGGGAGACCCAGTACTTC
CASSENIGVGETQYF
>.|TRBJ1-6|.|TRBV5-1
TGCGCCAGCAGCTTATCGGGCTCCTATAATTCACCCCTCCACTTT
CASSLSGSYNSPLHF
>.|TRBJ1-3|.|TRBV19
TGTGCCAGTAGTATACAGGCCGTCAGCTCTGGAAACACCATATATTTT
CASSIQAVSSGNTIYF
>.|TRBJ2-7|TRBD1|TRBV7-9
TGTGCCAGCAGCTTCCCCCGGGACAGGACTTCCTACGAGCAGTACTTC
CASSFPRDRTSYEQYF
>.|TRBJ1-2|.|TRBV11-3
TGTGCCAGCAGCTCGGGGGGCTCGGGGCTCTATGGCTACACCTTC
CASSSGGSGLYGYTF
>.|TRBJ1-1|.|TRBV6-5
TGTGCCAGCAGTCCGGGAGGGGAAGCTTTCTTT
CASSPGGEAFF
>.|TRBJ1-4|.|TRBV6-5
TGTGCCAGCAGTTACTCTTCGAACAGCGAAAAACTGTTTTTT
CASSYSSNSEKLFF
>.|TRBJ2-7|.|TRBV6-5
TGTGCCAGCAGTTACAGACAGGCGACCGACTCCTACGAGCAGTACTTC
CASSYRQATDSYEQYF
>.|TRBJ2-7|.|TRBV6-5
TGTGCCAGCAGCCAAGCGGCGGGGCAAAACTACGAGCAGTACTTC
CASSQAAGQNYEQYF
>.|TRBJ2-7|.|TRBV7-9
TGTGCCAGCAGCTTAGGGAGGGCTGGCTACGAGCAGTACTTC
CASSLGRAGYEQYF
>.|TRBJ2-5|TRBD1|TRBV5-1
TGCGCCAGCAGCACTACGACAGGGACCCAAGAGACCCAGTACTTC
CASSTTTGTQETQYF
>.|TRBJ2-7|.|TRBV28
TGTGCCAGCAGCATAACAGCCCCGCAGTACTTC
CASSITAPQYF
>.|TRBJ2-1|TRBD2|TRBV29-1
TGCAGCGTTGATACCCGGACTAGCTCCCATGAGCAGTTCTTC
CSVDTRTSSHEQFF
>few|TRBJ1-3|.|TRBV19
TGTGCCACCAGACAGGCTGGAAACACCATATATTTT
CATRQAGNTIYF
>once|TRBJ2-3|.|TRBV5-6
TGTGCCAGCAGTTCGGTAGAGGGAGTGGCAGATACGCAGTATTTT
CASSSVEGVADTQYF
>.|TRBJ2-3|TRBD2|TRBV10-3
TGTGCCATCAGTACGGGACTAGCGGGGGGGCCAGATACGCAGTATTTT
CAISTGLAGGPDTQYF
>few|TRBJ1-6|.|TRBV19
TGTGCCAGTAGTCTCGCCGCCCCGACAGTGTATAATTCACCCCTCCACTTT
CASSLAAPTVYNSPLHF
>.|TRBJ2-3|TRBD2|TRBV5-8
TGTGCCAGCAGCCAGAAAAAGACTAGCGGGGGGCGGGATACGCAGTATTTT
CASSQKKTSGGRDTQYF
>.|TRBJ2-1|TRBD2|TRBV6-6
TGTGCCAGCAGTTGGGGGAGCGGGAGCCAGTTCTTC
CASSWGSGSQFF
>.|TRBJ2-5|TRBD2|TRBV7-8
TGTGCCAGCAGCACCTCTACGGGGACTAGCGGGGACCAAGAGACCCAGTACTTC
CASSTSTGTSGDQETQYF
>.|TRBJ1-2|TRBD1|TRBV19
TGTGCCAGTAGTTTCCCAGGGGGCGGTGGCTACACCTTC
CASSFPGGGGYTF
>.|TRBJ2-7|.|TRBV5-4
TGTGCCAGCAGCCTTGGTCAGGAAAGGGAGCAGTACTTC
CASSLGQEREQYF
>.|TRBJ2-7|TRBD1|TRBV28
TGTGCCAGCAGACCGGGACAGGCGCCATACGAGCAGTACTTC
CASRPGQAPYEQYF
>.|TRBJ2-5|TRBD2|TRBV5-1
TGCGCCAGCAACCCGGCGGGGGGGCCGGGGGAGACCCAGTACTTC
CASNPAGGPGETQYF
>.|TRBJ1-3|.|TRBV2
TGTGCCAGCAGCTCCTCAACAGGGCCCGGAAACACCATATATTTT
CASSSSTGPGNTIYF
>.|TRBJ1-1|.|TRBV19
TGTGCCAGTAGTAATCGGTTGAACACTGAAGCTTTCTTT
CASSNRLNTEAFF
>.|TRBJ2-3|.|TRBV7-2
TGTGCCAGCAGCTCATACCGGGACACAGAGCAGTATTTT
CASSSYRDTEQYF
>.|TRBJ2-7|TRBD1|TRBV5-4
TGTGCCAGCAGCTTGTTTGGAGGACAGGGCATTTCCTACGAGCAGTACTTC
CASSLFGGQGISYEQYF